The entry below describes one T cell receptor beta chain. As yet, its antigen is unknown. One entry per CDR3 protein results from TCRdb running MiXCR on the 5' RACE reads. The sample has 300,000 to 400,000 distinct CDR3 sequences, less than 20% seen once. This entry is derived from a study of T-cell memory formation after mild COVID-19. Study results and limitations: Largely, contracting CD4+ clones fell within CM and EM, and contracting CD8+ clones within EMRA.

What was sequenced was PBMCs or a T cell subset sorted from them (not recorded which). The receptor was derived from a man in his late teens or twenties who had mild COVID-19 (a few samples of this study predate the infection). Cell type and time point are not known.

CDR3 nucleotides: TGTGCCAGCAGCGTAGGGTTGGGACAGGGGATGAACACTGAAGCTTTCTTT. Protein sequence: CASSVGLGQGMNTEAFF. This chain links TRBV9 with TRBJ1-1; TRBD1 aligns across 10 bases. Germline values: CDR1 SGDLS, CDR2 YYNGEE. The CDR3 is 17 amino acids. Germline trimming cut 0 bases from V and 0 bases from J; bases unmatched to any gene: 5. Supplemented by reference TRBV9 and TRBJ1-1, the full variable domain reads DSGVTQTPKHLITATGQRVTLRCSPRSGDLSVYWYQQSLDQGLQFLIQYYNGEERAKGNILERFSAQQFPDLHSELNLSSLELGDSALYFCASSVGLGQGMNTEAFFGQGTRLTVV.